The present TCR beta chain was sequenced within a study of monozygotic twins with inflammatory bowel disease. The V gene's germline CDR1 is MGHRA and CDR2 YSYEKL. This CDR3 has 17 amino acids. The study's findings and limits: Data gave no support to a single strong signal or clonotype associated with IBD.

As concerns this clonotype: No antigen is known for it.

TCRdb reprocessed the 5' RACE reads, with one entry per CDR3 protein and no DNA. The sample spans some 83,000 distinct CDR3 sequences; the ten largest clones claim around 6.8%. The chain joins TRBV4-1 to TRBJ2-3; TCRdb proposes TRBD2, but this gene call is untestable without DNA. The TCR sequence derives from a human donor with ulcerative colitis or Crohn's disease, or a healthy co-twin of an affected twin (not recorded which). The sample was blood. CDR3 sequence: CASSQPTSGRRTDTQYF.